The 17 T cell receptor beta chains presented below share a single source sample, sequenced in a study of blood T cell repertoires in COVID-19. The table came from immunoSEQ multiplex PCR; TCRdb's copy has only in-frame clones and leaves some out. The table shows about 220,000 clones, with around 83% occurring only once. Source material: peripheral blood. The receptors were gathered from a man aged 50-59 years with active or convalescent COVID-19.

The chain recombines TRBV6-2 or TRBV6-3 with TRBJ2-5; possible D gene TRBD1, 8 bases. The CDR3 sequence is 14 residues long. Germline V gene lookup returns CDR1 MNHEY and CDR2 SVGEGT. Trimming removed 5 bases at V and 5 bases at J, with 15 bases between. The chain's CDR3 is CASSRQGRVETQYF. CDR3 nucleotides: TGTGCCAGCAGTCGACAGGGGAGGGTGGAGACCCAGTACTTC.

The V and J genes are TRBV3-1 (or the pseudogene TRBV3-2) and TRBJ2-5; 12 bases map to TRBD2. The CDR3 covers 16 residues. V shed 4 bases and J 1 base; nucleotides not matched to a gene: 4. CDR1 is LGHDT and CDR2 is YNNKEL in the germline V gene (reference sequence). CDR3 sequence reads: CASSRRLAGVQETQYF. CDR3 sequence (DNA): TGTGCCAGCAGCCGACGACTAGCGGGGGTCCAAGAGACCCAGTACTTC.

The J gene is TRBJ2-5, the V gene TRBV10-3, with 9 bases matching TRBD2. The J segment lost 1 base and the V segment lost 10 bases, leaving 10 bases of the junction unmatched. This CDR3 is 15 amino acids long. From germline, CDR1 is ENHRY and CDR2 SYGVKD. CDR3 amino acids: CANGPSRGGQETQYF. The CDR3 DNA reads as TGTGCCAACGGACCTTCGCGGGGGGGCCAAGAGACCCAGTACTTC.

This clone has a single count. CDR3 nucleotide sequence: TGTGCCAGCGGCAGGGGTACCCAAGAGACCCAGTACTTC. Its translation is CASGRGTQETQYF. The genes are TRBV2 and TRBJ2-5; tentative D call: TRBD1 (6 bases). The CDR3 loop spans 13 amino acids. Germline V gene data show CDR1 as SNHLY and CDR2 as FYNNEI. The V and J ends lost 8 bases and 1 base respectively, with 11 bases between them. Complete variable domain (other parts from reference TRBV2 and TRBJ2-5): EPEVTQTPSHQVTQMGQEVILRCVPISNHLYFYWYRQILGQKVEFLVSFYNNEISEKSEIFDDQFSVERPDGSNFTLKIRSTKLEDSAMYFCASGRGTQETQYFGPGTRLLVL.

The chain joins TRBV11-2 to TRBJ1-2, with 10 bases identical to TRBD1. The V segment lost 6 bases and the J segment 6 bases; nucleotides outside the gene matches: 10. The CDR3 consists of 15 residues. Germline lookup yields CDR1 SGHAT and CDR2 FQNNGV. This CDR3 is CASRPVRTGGDGYTF. CDR3 coding DNA: TGTGCCAGCAGGCCGGTCCGGACAGGGGGGGATGGCTACACCTTC. The full variable domain, with the rest looked up from reference TRBV11-2 and TRBJ1-2, is EAGVAQSPRYKIIEKRQSVAFWCNPISGHATLYWYQQILGQGPKLLIQFQNNGVVDDSQLPKDRFSAERLKGVDSTLKIQPAKLEDSAVYLCASRPVRTGGDGYTFGSGTRLTVV.

This rearrangement joins TRBV24-1 to TRBJ1-5; unclear D gene. From germline, CDR1 is KGHDR and CDR2 SFDVKD. V lost 4 bases to trimming and J lost 2 bases, with 11 bases between them. CDR3 length: 15 residues. The CDR3 sequence: CATSDRRGGNQPQHF. The CDR3, as DNA: TGTGCCACCAGTGACAGGCGGGGTGGCAATCAGCCCCAGCATTTT.

This chain links TRBV24-1 with TRBJ2-7; 9 nucleotides align to TRBD1. The length of the CDR3 is 16 residues. The V gene's germline CDR1 is KGHDR and CDR2 SFDVKD. V was pared by 6 bases and J by 3 bases, with 11 bases of the junction left unmatched. The chain's CDR3 is CATSPWRGQGFYEQYF. DNA for the CDR3: TGTGCCACCAGTCCATGGCGGGGACAGGGTTTCTACGAGCAGTACTTC.

This clone was counted once. The J gene is TRBJ2-7, the V gene TRBV5-1; 8 bases line up with TRBD2. The germline CDR1 and CDR2 sequences are SGHRS and YFSETQ. This CDR3 spans 17 amino acids. V shed 0 bases, J shed 4 bases, and the junction held 12 bases outside the gene matches. CDR3 bases: TGCGCCAGCAGCTTGGTATCCGGAGCGGGAGCCGTTTACGAGCAGTACTTC. Translating gives CASSLVSGAGAVYEQYF.

Only one count was recorded for this clone. J is TRBJ1-2 and V is TRBV6-4; possible D gene TRBD1, 5 bases. Trimming took off 3 bases at V and 7 bases at J, with 9 bases between the two ends. The V gene's germline CDR1 is MRHNA and CDR2 SNTAGT. The CDR3 loop spans 12 amino acids. Here the CDR3 DNA reads TGTGCCAGCAGTGATTCCACAGGTGGCTACACCTTC. Translation: CASSDSTGGYTF.

This sequence joins TRBV27 and TRBJ2-2, with 10 bases lining up with TRBD2. V shed 4 bases, J shed 2 bases, and the junction held 4 bases outside the gene matches. Per germline, CDR1 MNHEY and CDR2 SMNVEV (reference sequence). This CDR3 spans 16 amino acids. CDR3 sequence reads: CASSSTSGFNTGELFF. CDR3 nucleotide sequence: TGTGCCAGCAGTTCGACTAGCGGGTTCAACACCGGGGAGCTGTTTTTT.

This clone appeared a few times. The chain has TRBV4-1 and TRBJ1-6; no firm D call. The ends were cut back, 4 bases at V and 7 bases at J, with 14 bases in the middle. The V gene's germline CDR1 is MGHRA and CDR2 YSYEKL. The CDR3 has 15 amino acids. CDR3 sequence reads: CASSRVLTGNSPLHF. The CDR3 nucleotides are TGCGCCAGCAGCCGTGTCCTGACTGGGAATTCACCCCTCCACTTT.

This clone occurred once. The chain joins TRBV7-6 to TRBJ2-5; D perhaps matches TRBD2 (5 bases). The CDR3 is 16 amino acids. Trimming took off 5 bases at V and 2 bases at J, with 18 bases between the two ends. The germline V gene has CDR1 SGHVS and CDR2 FNYEAQ. CDR3 sequence: CASSRGPRQPQETQYF. Written as DNA, the CDR3 is TGTGCCAGCAGCCGCGGGCCAAGGCAGCCTCAAGAGACCCAGTACTTC. The variable domain in full, completed from reference TRBV7-6 and TRBJ2-5, reads GAGVSQSPRYKVTKRGQDVALRCDPISGHVSLYWYRQALGQGPEFLTYFNYEAQQDKSGLPNDRFSAERPEGSISTLTIQRTEQRDSAMYRCASSRGPRQPQETQYFGPGTRLLVL.

The genes are TRBV7-2 and TRBJ2-5; 10 bases match TRBD2. V dropped 5 bases and J dropped 2; count of bases not matched to a gene: 8. The germline CDR1 and CDR2 sequences are SGHTA and FQGNSA. This CDR3 contains 16 residues. The CDR3: CASSRPPTSGQETQYF. CDR3 nucleotides: TGTGCCAGCAGCCGTCCTCCGACTAGCGGGCAAGAGACCCAGTACTTC.

The rearrangement joins TRBV28 to TRBJ1-2; D gene ambiguous. The CDR3 is made up of 16 amino acids. Trimming removed 2 bases at V and 4 bases at J, with 17 bases between. CDR1 and CDR2 from the germline V gene are MDHEN and SYDVKM. For the CDR3, the DNA is TGTGCCAGCAGTTTAGTGTTCCCACCCGCCGGCTATGGCTACACCTTC. Amino acid sequence: CASSLVFPPAGYGYTF.

The chain has TRBV25-1 and TRBJ2-7; 9 bases map to TRBD2. Germline V lookup: CDR1 MGHDK, CDR2 SYGVNS. The CDR3 is made up of 16 amino acids. V lost 4 bases, J lost 8 bases, and 15 bases stayed unmatched. This chain's CDR3 is CASSAGGRAAIPQQYF. CDR3 sequence (DNA): TGTGCCAGCAGTGCAGGCGGGAGGGCCGCTATCCCCCAGCAGTACTTC.

V usage is TRBV6-2 or TRBV6-3 and J usage is TRBJ2-3, with a tentative D call TRBD1 (5 bases). V was shortened by 5 bases and J by 3 bases, with 12 bases between the two germline ends. The CDR3 loop spans 14 amino acids. Germline-derived CDR1 and CDR2 are MNHEY and SVGEGT. The CDR3 sequence: CASSLMTDTDTQYF. CDR3 coding DNA: TGTGCCAGCAGTCTTATGACAGATACAGATACGCAGTATTTT.

Only one count was recorded for this clone. In DNA, the CDR3 is TGTGCCACCAGCGGACCCCGGGACAGCCTAAACTATGGCTACACCTTC. Protein sequence: CATSGPRDSLNYGYTF. The chain links TRBV15 to TRBJ1-2, with 7 bases that match TRBD1. Germline-derived CDR1 and CDR2 are LNHNV and YYDKDF (reference sequence). The V segment lost 5 bases and the J segment 2 bases; nucleotides outside the gene matches: 11. The CDR3 is 16 residues long.